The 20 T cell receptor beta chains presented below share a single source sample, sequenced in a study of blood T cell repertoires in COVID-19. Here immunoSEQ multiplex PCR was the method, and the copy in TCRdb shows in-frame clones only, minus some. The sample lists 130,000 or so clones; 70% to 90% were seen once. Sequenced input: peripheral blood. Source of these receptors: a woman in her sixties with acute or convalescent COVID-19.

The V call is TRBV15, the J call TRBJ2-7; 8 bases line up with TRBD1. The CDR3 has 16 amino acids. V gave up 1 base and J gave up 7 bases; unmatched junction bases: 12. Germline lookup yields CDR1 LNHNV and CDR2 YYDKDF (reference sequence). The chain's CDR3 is CATSRVLPGQGAEQYF. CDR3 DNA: TGTGCCACCAGCAGAGTTCTTCCTGGACAGGGAGCTGAGCAGTACTTC.

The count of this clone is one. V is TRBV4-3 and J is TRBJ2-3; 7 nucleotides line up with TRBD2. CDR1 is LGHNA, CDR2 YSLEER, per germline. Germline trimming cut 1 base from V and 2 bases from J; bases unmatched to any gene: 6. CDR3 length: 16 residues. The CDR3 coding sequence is TGCGCCAGCAGCCAAGTAGGCGGGGGATTCACAGATACGCAGTATTTT. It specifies CASSQVGGGFTDTQYF.

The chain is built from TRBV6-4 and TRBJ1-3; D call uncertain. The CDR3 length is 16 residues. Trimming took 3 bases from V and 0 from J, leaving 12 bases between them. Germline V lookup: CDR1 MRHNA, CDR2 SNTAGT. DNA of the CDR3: TGTGCCAGCAGTGATGGAGAAGCCTACTCTGGAAACACCATATATTTT. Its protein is CASSDGEAYSGNTIYF.

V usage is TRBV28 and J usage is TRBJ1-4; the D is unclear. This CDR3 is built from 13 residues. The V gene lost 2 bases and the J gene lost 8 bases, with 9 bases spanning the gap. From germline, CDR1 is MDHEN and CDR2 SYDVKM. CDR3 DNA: TGTGCCAGCAGTTTAGAGGTCCTCGAAAAACTGTTTTTT. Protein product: CASSLEVLEKLFF. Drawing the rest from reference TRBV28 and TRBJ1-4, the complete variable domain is DVKVTQSSRYLVKRTGEKVFLECVQDMDHENMFWYRQDPGLGLRLIYFSYDVKMKEKGDIPEGYSVSREKKERFSLILESASTNQTSMYLCASSLEVLEKLFFGSGTQLSVL.

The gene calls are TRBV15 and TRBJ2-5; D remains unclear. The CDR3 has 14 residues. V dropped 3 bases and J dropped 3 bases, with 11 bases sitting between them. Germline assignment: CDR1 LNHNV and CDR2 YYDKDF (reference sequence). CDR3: CATSSLRVEETQYF. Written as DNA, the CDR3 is TGTGCCACCAGCAGTCTCCGGGTCGAAGAGACCCAGTACTTC.

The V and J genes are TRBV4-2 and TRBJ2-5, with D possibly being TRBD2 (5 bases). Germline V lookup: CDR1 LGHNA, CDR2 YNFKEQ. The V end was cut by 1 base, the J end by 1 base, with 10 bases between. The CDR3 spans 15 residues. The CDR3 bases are TGTGCCAGCAGCCAAGCGGAAGCGGCCCAAGAGACCCAGTACTTC. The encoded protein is CASSQAEAAQETQYF.

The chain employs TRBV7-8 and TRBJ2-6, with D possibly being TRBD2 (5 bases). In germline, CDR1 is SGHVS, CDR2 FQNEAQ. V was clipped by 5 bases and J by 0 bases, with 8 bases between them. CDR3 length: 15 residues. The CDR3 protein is CASSARDSGANVLTF. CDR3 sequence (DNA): TGTGCCAGCAGCGCCCGGGACTCTGGGGCCAACGTCCTGACTTTC.

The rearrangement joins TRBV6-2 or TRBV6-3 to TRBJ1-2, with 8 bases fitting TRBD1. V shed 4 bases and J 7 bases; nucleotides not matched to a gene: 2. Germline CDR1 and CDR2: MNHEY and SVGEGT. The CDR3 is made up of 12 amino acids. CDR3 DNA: TGTGCCAGCAGTTCTGGACAGGGTGGCTACACCTTC. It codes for CASSSGQGGYTF.

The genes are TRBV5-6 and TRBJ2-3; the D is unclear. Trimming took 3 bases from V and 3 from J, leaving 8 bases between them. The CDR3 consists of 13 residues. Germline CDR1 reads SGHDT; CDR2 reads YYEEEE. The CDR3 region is CASSSRGTDTQYF. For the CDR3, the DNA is TGTGCCAGCAGCTCCCGAGGTACAGATACGCAGTATTTT. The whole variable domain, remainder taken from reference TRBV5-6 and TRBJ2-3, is DAGVTQSPTHLIKTRGQQVTLRCSPKSGHDTVSWYQQALGQGPQFIFQYYEEEERQRGNFPDRFSGHQFPNYSSELNVNALLLGDSALYLCASSSRGTDTQYFGPGTRLTVL.

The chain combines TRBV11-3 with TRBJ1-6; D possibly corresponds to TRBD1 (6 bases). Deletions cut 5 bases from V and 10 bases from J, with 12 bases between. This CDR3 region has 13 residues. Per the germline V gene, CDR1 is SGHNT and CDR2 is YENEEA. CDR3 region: CASSPQTGSPLHF. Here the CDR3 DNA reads TGTGCCAGCAGCCCACAGACAGGCTCACCCCTCCACTTT.

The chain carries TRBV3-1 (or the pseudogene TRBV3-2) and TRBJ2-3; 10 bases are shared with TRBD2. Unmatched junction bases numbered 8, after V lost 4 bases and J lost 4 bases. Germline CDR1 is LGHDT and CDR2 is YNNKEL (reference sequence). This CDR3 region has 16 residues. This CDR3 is CASSRAGGQYSDTQYF. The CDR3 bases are TGTGCCAGCAGCCGAGCGGGGGGGCAATATTCAGATACGCAGTATTTT.

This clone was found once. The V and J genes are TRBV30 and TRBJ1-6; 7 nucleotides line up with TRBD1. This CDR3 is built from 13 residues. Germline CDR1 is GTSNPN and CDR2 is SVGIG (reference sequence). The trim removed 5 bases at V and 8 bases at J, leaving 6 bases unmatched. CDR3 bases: TGTGCCTGGGCGTTTACAGGGGATTCACCCCTCCACTTT. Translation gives CAWAFTGDSPLHF.

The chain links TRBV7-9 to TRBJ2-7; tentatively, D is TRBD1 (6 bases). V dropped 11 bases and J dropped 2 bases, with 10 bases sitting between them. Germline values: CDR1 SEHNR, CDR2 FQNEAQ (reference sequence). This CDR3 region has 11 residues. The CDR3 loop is CASQGTYEQYF. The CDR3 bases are TGTGCCTCACAGGGAACCTACGAGCAGTACTTC. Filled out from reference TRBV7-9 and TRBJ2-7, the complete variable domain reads DTGVSQNPRHKITKRGQNVTFRCDPISEHNRLYWYRQTLGQGPEFLTYFQNEAQLEKSRLLSDRFSAERPKGSFSTLEIQRTEQGDSAMYLCASQGTYEQYFGPGTRLTVT.

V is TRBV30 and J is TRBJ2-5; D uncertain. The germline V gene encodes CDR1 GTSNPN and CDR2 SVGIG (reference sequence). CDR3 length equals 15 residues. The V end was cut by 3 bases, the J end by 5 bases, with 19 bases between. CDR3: CAWSPATRSVETQYF. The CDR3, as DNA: TGTGCCTGGAGCCCCGCGACTCGGTCCGTGGAGACCCAGTACTTC.

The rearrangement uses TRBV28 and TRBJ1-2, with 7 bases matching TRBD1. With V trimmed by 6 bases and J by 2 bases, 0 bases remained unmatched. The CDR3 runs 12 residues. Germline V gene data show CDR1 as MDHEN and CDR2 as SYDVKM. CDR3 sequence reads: CASRTGNYGYTF. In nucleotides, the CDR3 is TGTGCCAGCAGGACAGGGAACTATGGCTACACCTTC.

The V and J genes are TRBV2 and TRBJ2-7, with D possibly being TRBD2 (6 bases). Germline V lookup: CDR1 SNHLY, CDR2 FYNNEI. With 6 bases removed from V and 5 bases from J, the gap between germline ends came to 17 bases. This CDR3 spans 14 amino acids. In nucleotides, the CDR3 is TGTGCCAGCAGGCCCCGGGAGCCGCCGAACGAGCAGTACTTC. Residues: CASRPREPPNEQYF.

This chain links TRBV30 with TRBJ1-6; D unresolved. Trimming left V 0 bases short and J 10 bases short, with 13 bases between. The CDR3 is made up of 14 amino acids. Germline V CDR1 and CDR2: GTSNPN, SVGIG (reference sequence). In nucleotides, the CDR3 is TGTGCCTGGAGTGTTGGACTAACAGAGTCACCCCTCCACTTT. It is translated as CAWSVGLTESPLHF.

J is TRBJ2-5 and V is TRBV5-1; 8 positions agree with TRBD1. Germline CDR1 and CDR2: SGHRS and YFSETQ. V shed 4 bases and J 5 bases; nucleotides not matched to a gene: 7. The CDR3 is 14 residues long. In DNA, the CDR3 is TGCGCCAGCAGCATTGACAGGGGCCGGGAGACCCAGTACTTC. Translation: CASSIDRGRETQYF.

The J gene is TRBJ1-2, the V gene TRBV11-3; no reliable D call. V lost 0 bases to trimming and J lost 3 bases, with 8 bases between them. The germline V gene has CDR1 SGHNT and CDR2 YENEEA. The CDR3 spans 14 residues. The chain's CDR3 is CASSLDAEDYGYTF. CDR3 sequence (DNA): TGTGCCAGCAGCTTAGATGCGGAGGACTATGGCTACACCTTC.

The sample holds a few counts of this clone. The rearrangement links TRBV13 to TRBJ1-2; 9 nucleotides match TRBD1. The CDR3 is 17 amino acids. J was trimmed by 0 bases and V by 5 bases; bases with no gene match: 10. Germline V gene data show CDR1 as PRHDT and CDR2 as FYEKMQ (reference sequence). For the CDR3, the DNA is TGTGCCAGCAGCGGGTCCCCGGACAGGGGAGCTAACTATGGCTACACCTTC. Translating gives CASSGSPDRGANYGYTF. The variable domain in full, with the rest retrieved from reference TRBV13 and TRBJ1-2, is AAGVIQSPRHLIKEKRETATLKCYPIPRHDTVYWYQQGPGQDPQFLISFYEKMQSDKGSIPDRFSAQQFSDYHSELNMSSLELGDSALYFCASSGSPDRGANYGYTFGSGTRLTVV.